Below, 21 T cell receptor beta chains from the same sample are listed, as sequenced in a study of regulatory T cells in long-lasting Graves disease. Documented time point: persistent/refractory GD, antithyroid drugs over 5 years with positive TRAb. Scientists built the TCR library using RNA that was extracted from PBMCs. The TCR beta library used iRepertoire HTBI primers with Arm-PCR amplification of CDR3. Using its own MiXCR run on the multiplex PCR reads, TCRdb lists one record per CDR3 protein. The sample has hundreds of thousands of distinct CDR3 sequences; less than 25% are singletons. Specimen: peripheral blood mononuclear cells (PBMCs), collected when the disease was refractory, from a patient treated with antithyroid drugs. The receptors come from a female donor with Graves disease.

This clonotype was picked up many times. The chain has TRBV18 and TRBJ2-7; D is unclear. V lost 0 bases to trimming and J lost 2 bases, with 5 bases between them. CDR1 and CDR2 (germline): KGHSH, LQKENI. CDR3 length equals 13 residues. CDR3 bases: TGTGCCAGCTCACCACCAAGTACCTACGAGCAGTACTTC. Translation gives CASSPPSTYEQYF.

Regarding this clonotype: One base away lies a much larger clone, so this may be a sequencing read error. The chain combines TRBV11-2 with TRBJ2-2; tentatively, D is TRBD2 (6 bases). The germline V gene has CDR1 SGHAT and CDR2 FQNNGV. This CDR3 spans 13 amino acids. The CDR3 DNA follows: TGTGCCAGCAGTCCCGTATACACCGGGGGGCTGTTTTTT. Protein product: CASSPVYTGGLFF.

This clonotype was counted between two and nine times. This CDR3 reads CASSSDAGTYSGNTIYF. The DNA of the CDR3 is TGTGCCAGCAGCTCCGACGCGGGGACCTACTCTGGAAACACCATATATTTT. The V gene is TRBV11-2, the J gene TRBJ1-3, with a possible D match to TRBD1 (5 bases). CDR1 and CDR2 (germline): SGHAT, FQNNGV. This CDR3 region has 17 residues. V was clipped by 4 bases and J by 0 bases, with 16 bases between them.

The chain carries TRBV10-2 and TRBJ2-1; D gene unclear. The germline V and J ends were trimmed by 2 bases and 2 bases, with 4 bases remaining between them. CDR3 size: 13 residues. Germline V gene data show CDR1 as WSHSY and CDR2 as SAAADI. In DNA form, the CDR3 reads TGCGCCAGCAGTGAGAATCCCTACAATGAGCAGTTCTTC. Its translation: CASSENPYNEQFF.

The rearrangement uses TRBV20-1 and TRBJ2-3; the match to TRBD2 covers 9 bases. V lost 6 bases, J lost 2 bases, and 18 bases stayed unmatched. Germline values: CDR1 DFQATT, CDR2 SNEGSKA (reference sequence). CDR3 size: 18 residues. As DNA, the CDR3 is TGCAGTGCCACCGGCGCGGAGCGAGCGGGAGGACCCACAGATACGCAGTATTTT. As protein: CSATGAERAGGPTDTQYF.

The chain couples TRBV27 to TRBJ2-2; 9 bases map to TRBD1. CDR1 is MNHEY, CDR2 SMNVEV, per germline (reference sequence). The CDR3 has 16 amino acids. The V and J ends lost 6 bases and 6 bases, in that order; junction bases with no gene match: 11. CDR3 nucleotides: TGTGCCAGCAGAACCCCGGGACAGGGAACGGCCGGGGAGCTGTTTTTT. This sequence encodes CASRTPGQGTAGELFF.

This clonotype appeared many times. This chain's CDR3 is CASRNRALNTEAFF. The CDR3 DNA reads as TGTGCCAGCAGAAACAGGGCTTTGAACACTGAAGCTTTCTTT. The J gene is TRBJ1-1, the V gene TRBV6-1, with TRBD1 as a possible D gene (6 bases). The CDR3 covers 14 residues. V was cut by 6 bases and J by 0 bases, with 11 bases left in between. Per the germline V gene, CDR1 is MNHNS and CDR2 is SASEGT.

This clonotype has at least ten counts. The chain uses TRBV6-1 and TRBJ1-5; no clear D gene. V lost 2 bases and J 0 bases, leaving 8 bases between the germline ends. Germline lookup yields CDR1 MNHNS and CDR2 SASEGT. The CDR3 consists of 15 residues. The CDR3 loop is CASSEFGVSNQPQHF. CDR3 coding DNA: TGTGCCAGCAGTGAATTTGGGGTTAGCAATCAGCCCCAGCATTTT.

This chain connects TRBV3-1 to TRBJ1-1; 8 nucleotides line up with TRBD1. The germline V gene encodes CDR1 LGHDT and CDR2 YNNKEL (reference sequence). V dropped 4 bases and J dropped 7; count of bases not matched to a gene: 11. The CDR3 loop spans 15 amino acids. The CDR3 loop reads CASSPQDRVFIEAFF. CDR3 coding DNA: TGTGCCAGCAGCCCCCAGGACAGGGTCTTTATTGAAGCTTTCTTT.

The chain joins TRBV6-1 to TRBJ2-7, with unresolved D. CDR1 and CDR2 (germline): MNHNS, SASEGT. This CDR3 contains 13 residues. V lost 7 bases and J lost 4, with 14 bases in between. The CDR3 loop is CASTLSFLYEQYF. For the CDR3, the DNA is TGTGCCAGCACCCTCTCGTTCTTATACGAGCAGTACTTC.

Details on this clonotype: Its ends do not fully match the called genes, so a read error is possible. The CDR3 DNA reads TGTGCCTGCAGCACCGGGACAGGCCATGAAGCTTTCTTT. It encodes CACSTGTGHEAFF. This chain links TRBV2 with TRBJ1-1, with 8 bases lining up with TRBD1. CDR1 and CDR2 from the germline V gene are SNHLY and FYNNEI. The CDR3 has 13 amino acids. Combining the CDR3 with reference TRBV2 and TRBJ1-1 gives the whole variable domain EPEVTQTPSHQVTQMGQEVILRCVPISNHLYFYWYRQILGQKVEFLVSFYNNEISEKSEIFDDQFSVERPDGSNFTLKIRSTKLEDSAMYFCACSTGTGHEAFFGQGTRLTVV.

This clonotype has a count of ten or more. J is TRBJ1-2 and V is TRBV28; tentatively, D is TRBD1 (5 bases). Germline V lookup: CDR1 MDHEN, CDR2 SYDVKM. V was pared by 1 base and J by 4 bases, with 13 bases between. The CDR3 has 15 amino acids. The CDR3 here is CASSLLGGTFYGYTF. DNA for the CDR3: TGTGCCAGCAGTTTATTGGGGGGAACCTTCTATGGCTACACCTTC.

The V and J genes are TRBV7-2 and TRBJ2-1, with TRBD2 as a possible D gene (6 bases). CDR3 length: 14 residues. The germline V gene has CDR1 SGHTA and CDR2 FQGNSA. Between the trimmed V and J ends, which lost 5 bases and 10 bases, there was a span of 18 bases. CDR3 DNA: TGTGCCAGCAGCATCGGGACTGCCGTCGGGGAGCAGTTCTTC. As protein: CASSIGTAVGEQFF.

The chain is built from TRBV25-1 and TRBJ1-2, with TRBD1 matching over 7 bases. Germline loops: CDR1 MGHDK, CDR2 SYGVNS. J gave up 5 bases and V 5 bases, and 8 bases lay outside the gene matches. The CDR3 totals 14 residues. In nucleotides, the CDR3 is TGTGCCAGCAGTAAAGAGGGGGCCTCATATGGCTACACCTTC. Protein product: CASSKEGASYGYTF.

There are many counts of this clonotype. The V gene is TRBV28, the J gene TRBJ2-2; no clear D gene. The CDR3 contains 11 residues. Trimming left V 8 bases short and J 5 bases short, with 6 bases between. Germline CDR1 reads MDHEN; CDR2 reads SYDVKM. The CDR3: CASFRTGELFF. The CDR3 DNA reads TGTGCCAGCTTTCGTACCGGGGAGCTGTTTTTT.

Of note for this clonotype: A read error is possible here, since a much larger clone lies one base away. The V gene is TRBV5-1, the J gene TRBJ2-7; 10 positions match TRBD2. This CDR3 region has 15 residues. Per germline, CDR1 SGHRS and CDR2 YFSETQ. CDR3 bases: TGCGCCAGCAGCCCCTACGGACTAGCGGCCAACGAGCGGTACTTC. This gives the protein CASSPYGLAANERYF.

This clonotype was recorded many times. The chain links TRBV6-2 or TRBV6-3 to TRBJ2-7; D might be TRBD1 or TRBD2, each matching 5 bases. The germline CDR1 and CDR2 sequences are MNHEY and SVGEGT. Trimming removed 0 bases from V and 3 bases from J, with 15 bases in between. The CDR3 is 16 residues long. Written as DNA, the CDR3 is TGTGCCAGCAGTTACTCGTCTTTAGAGGGGCTCTACGAGCAGTACTTC. This encodes CASSYSSLEGLYEQYF.

The gene calls are TRBV6-2 or TRBV6-3 and TRBJ2-1; the match to TRBD2 covers 14 bases. J was trimmed by 9 bases and V by 11 bases; bases with no gene match: 6. Germline V gives CDR1 MNHEY, CDR2 SVGEGT. The CDR3 contains 13 residues. The CDR3 bases are TGTGCCGGAGCGGGACTAGCGGGAGTTGAGCAGTTCTTC. This encodes CAGAGLAGVEQFF.

The rearrangement uses TRBV10-3 and TRBJ2-5; 8 positions match TRBD2. Matching the DNA end better, TRBJ2-1 makes the J call doubtful. The CDR3 covers 14 residues. Germline V gene lookup returns CDR1 ENHRY and CDR2 SYGVKD. CDR3 bases: TGTGCCATCAGGGGACTAGAAGGGACCGGTGAGCAGTTCTTC. Its translation is CAIRGLEGTGEQFF.

This chain joins TRBV6-1 and TRBJ2-3, with 9 positions matching TRBD2. V was clipped by 4 bases and J by 3 bases; unmatched bases: 2. This CDR3 spans 14 amino acids. CDR1 is MNHNS and CDR2 is SASEGT in the germline V gene. The CDR3 region is CASSGSGSTDTQYF. The CDR3 DNA is TGTGCCAGCAGTGGTAGCGGGAGTACAGATACGCAGTATTTT.

The gene calls are TRBV27 and TRBJ2-7; the D is unclear. The CDR3 spans 14 residues. Between the trimmed V and J ends, which lost 0 bases and 4 bases, there was a span of 10 bases. Germline lookup yields CDR1 MNHEY and CDR2 SMNVEV (reference sequence). The CDR3 sequence: CASSLSPSIYEQYF. CDR3 sequence (DNA): TGTGCCAGCAGTTTATCCCCCTCCATATACGAGCAGTACTTC.